A selection of T cell receptor beta chains follows, all from one sample in a study of blood T cell repertoires in COVID-19. Produced via immunoSEQ multiplex PCR; TCRdb's table is partial and in-frame only. The table lists about 110,000 clones, approximately 80% of them singletons. The specimen sequenced was peripheral blood. The receptor set was obtained from a woman aged 70-85 years with acute or convalescent COVID-19. Both conserved end residues are part of each CDR3. D genes are given only for firm matches. The size of a clone is reported for some rows only, either as once, few or many, or as a class for expanded clones.

TRBJ1-5 - - TRBV18 TGTGCCAGCTCACGCGGTCCCAGGGAAGATAGCAATCAGCCCCAGCATTTT CASSRGPREDSNQPQHF
TRBJ1-5 few - TRBV2 TGTGCCAGCAGTGAAGAGGCAGGGGGCAATCAGCCCCAGCATTTT CASSEEAGGNQPQHF
TRBJ2-4 - - TRBV28 TGTGCCAGCAGTTTGGGCAGGGGGGCAAACATTCAGTACTTC CASSLGRGANIQYF
TRBJ2-2 - - TRBV18 TGTGCCAGCTCACCCCAGACAGCTAACACCGGGGAGCTGTTTTTT CASSPQTANTGELFF
TRBJ2-2 - - TRBV5-1 TGCGCCAGCAGCCCGGGACATGCGAACACCGGGGAGCTGTTTTTT CASSPGHANTGELFF
TRBJ1-3 - - TRBV6-6 TGTGCCAGCAGTTACTCAGGGGAGGGCTCTGGAAACACCATATATTTT CASSYSGEGSGNTIYF
TRBJ1-4 few TRBD1 TRBV7-9 TGTGCCAGCAGCGTCCAGGGGGGCTATAATGAAAAACTGTTTTTT CASSVQGGYNEKLFF
TRBJ1-5 - - TRBV30 TGTGCCTGGAGTAGGGGTCTGGATCAGCCCCAGCATTTT CAWSRGLDQPQHF
TRBJ1-6 - TRBD1 TRBV11-2 TGTGCCAGCAGCTACAGGACAGGGGACAATTCACCCCTCCACTTT CASSYRTGDNSPLHF
TRBJ2-6 few TRBD1 TRBV18 TGTGCCAGCCGGGACAGCTCTGGGGCCAACGTCCTGACTTTC CASRDSSGANVLTF
TRBJ2-3 - TRBD2 TRBV11-2 TGTGCCAGCAGCTTGTCCGCGGGGGCAGATACGCAGTATTTT CASSLSAGADTQYF
TRBJ2-7 - TRBD1 TRBV19 TGTGCCAGTAGCAATACCGGGACAGGGGGGTACGAGCAGTACTTC CASSNTGTGGYEQYF
TRBJ2-7 - TRBD1 TRBV30 TGTGCCTGGAGTGTAGCACCAGGGGGCGCCGGCGAGCAGTACTTC CAWSVAPGGAGEQYF
TRBJ2-5 - TRBD2 TRBV10-3 TGTGCCATCAGTGCCCCAGGCGCGGGGGGGCAGAAGACCCAGTACTTC CAISAPGAGGQKTQYF
TRBJ1-2 - - TRBV5-1 TGCGCCAGCAGACCGGACAGTAATAACTATGGCTACACCTTC CASRPDSNNYGYTF
TRBJ2-3 - - TRBV6-1 TGTGCCAGCAGTGATAGGGCAGGGCCAGATACGCAGTATTTT CASSDRAGPDTQYF
TRBJ1-5 - TRBD1 TRBV6-5 TGTGCCAGCAGTCAGACAGGGACTGATCAGCCCCAGCATTTT CASSQTGTDQPQHF
TRBJ1-6 - TRBD1 TRBV19 TGTGCCAGTAGTATAGCGGGACAGGGGATTAATAATTCACCCCTCCACTTT CASSIAGQGINNSPLHF
TRBJ2-1 - TRBD2 TRBV28 TGTGCCAGCAGTCCCCGACTAGCAGGGCGGGATGAGCAGTTCTTC CASSPRLAGRDEQFF
TRBJ1-1 - - TRBV12-3/TRBV12-4 TGTGCCAGCAGTTCTATACGGGTATCGGAAGCTTTCTTT CASSSIRVSEAFF
TRBJ2-2 - TRBD1 TRBV6-6 TGTGCCAGCAGTTACACTAGGGACAGGTGGGACGGGGAGCTGTTTTTT CASSYTRDRWDGELFF
TRBJ1-4 few - TRBV6-6 TGTGCCAGCAGTCCCACGTGGAGGGCCGCAACTAATGAAAAACTGTTTTTT CASSPTWRAATNEKLFF
TRBJ2-6 few - TRBV2 TGTGCCAGCGAGGGTACGGACGGGGCCAACGTCCTGACTTTC CASEGTDGANVLTF